The source of this TCR beta chain is a study of blood T cell repertoires in COVID-19. Across the study: Specimens from acute and convalescent COVID-19 originated in the United States, Italy and Spain. PBMCs, B-cell-depleted T cells, or T cells provided the cDNA or gDNA that made up the material.

Per the original methods: Amplification of reference gene primers provided the estimated nucleated cell counts. This table comes from immunoSEQ multiplex PCR, and its TCRdb copy is limited to in-frame clones, with some not included. The DNA gave D and trimming, while V, J and clone size come from that table. The sample gives approximately 46,000 clones, 85% of which show up once; 13% is in the top ten. This CDR3 region has 20 residues. The material sequenced was peripheral blood. This clonotype was sampled from a woman aged 70-85 years in a cohort sampled during active COVID-19. This chain connects TRBV21-1 to TRBJ2-3; the table's D call TRBD2 went unverified against the DNA. TRBV21-1 is labeled a pseudogene. The CDR3 bases are TGTGCCAGCAGCAAAAAAAAGCCAAGGCGGACTAGCGCATGCACAGATACGCAGTATTTT. Its protein is CASSKKKPRRTSACTDTQYF.